This paragraph covers one TCR beta chain sequence. What it binds is unknown. Generated by immunoSEQ multiplex PCR, the TCRdb table keeps only in-frame clones and is missing some. Of approximately 140,000 clones detected, about 92% appear once; the ten largest clones hold around 5.4%. The sample belongs to a study of T cell responses to AZD1222 COVID-19 vaccine. Study-wide results and caveats: Most donors were white British, females outnumbered males, and clonal diversity was possibly underestimated. Repertoire sampling happened only post peak T cell response.

This CDR3 has 12 residues. Trimming cost V 5 bases and J 7 bases, with 6 bases left between them. Germline CDR1 is LNHDA and CDR2 is SQIVND (reference sequence). The V call is TRBV19, the J call TRBJ1-6; D gene ambiguous. The sample in question was peripheral blood, obtained on day 0 of AZD1222 vaccination. This clonotype was sampled from an adult in good health. The DNA of the CDR3 is TGTGCCAGTAGTTTGCAAAATTCACCCCTCCACTTT. Residues: CASSLQNSPLHF.